The rows below give T cell receptor beta chains drawn from one sample of a study of naive and memory T cell subsets. TCRdb passed the UMI-ligation and nested PCR reads through MiXCR, listing each CDR3 protein once. Here the sample spans 150,000 or so distinct CDR3 sequences, under 25% being singletons. Sequenced material: naive CD4+ T cells from blood. Receptors originate from a human donor in good health. Both conserved end residues are trimmed from each CDR3. Each record gives: V gene, CDR3 protein.

V: TRBV12-3/TRBV12-4
CDR3: ASSRGRGYEQY

V: TRBV6-5
CDR3: ASSYSFPNRGFPVGNTIY

V: TRBV6-6
CDR3: ASRPGQGPTYEQY

V: TRBV28
CDR3: ASSAPGQGAVEQY

V: TRBV9
CDR3: ASSVAGKHTGELF

V: TRBV20-1
CDR3: SARDRSNQPQH

V: TRBV19
CDR3: ASNLGSRANEQF

V: TRBV14
CDR3: ASSQAWSNPTGELF

V: TRBV10-3
CDR3: AISQAGAGETQY

V: TRBV20-1
CDR3: SARDRVQRSEKLF

V: TRBV7-2
CDR3: ASSLALPVGEDGYT

V: TRBV12-3/TRBV12-4
CDR3: ASSMGRSGAWNEQF

V: TRBV19
CDR3: ASTEGYSNQPQH

V: TRBV6-6
CDR3: ASSEPPGLADSYEQY

V: TRBV12-5
CDR3: ASGLESGELF

V: TRBV28
CDR3: ASSLWQGRNEQY

V: TRBV27
CDR3: ASSLQGSNQPQH

V: TRBV7-3
CDR3: ASSSRTGEGETQY

V: TRBV7-2
CDR3: ASSLGPWVTGNEQF

V: TRBV24-1
CDR3: ATSDGRWTQY

V: TRBV5-1
CDR3: ASSLDGTSGKETQY

V: TRBV6-6
CDR3: ASRPRTGNTGELF

V: TRBV12-3/TRBV12-4
CDR3: ASSFGTNSPLH

V: TRBV3-1
CDR3: ASSGIRGAGELF

V: TRBV20-1
CDR3: SASPGQGDQPQH

V: TRBV20-1
CDR3: SASLISAGRRNEQF

V: TRBV29-1
CDR3: SVLGGSSKGSSTDTQY

V: TRBV20-1
CDR3: SAADPNGADTQY

V: TRBV12-3/TRBV12-4
CDR3: ASSLTGGDEQF

V: TRBV29-1
CDR3: SVRVYNEQF

V: TRBV4-3
CDR3: ASSQQMRTGELF

V: TRBV28
CDR3: ASSFHRALSNQPQH

V: TRBV28
CDR3: ASCGDRSHSPLH

V: TRBV4-1
CDR3: ASSPEGPYQTQY

V: TRBV28
CDR3: ARFLVWTPLEYTEAF

V: TRBV29-1
CDR3: SVEDWVGVGRNTIY

V: TRBV20-1
CDR3: SAASRGQPQH